What follows describes a single T cell receptor (beta chain). The antigen is unknown. Germline lookup yields CDR1 SGHTA and CDR2 FQGTGA. This CDR3 contains 18 residues. The trim removed 5 bases at V and 3 bases at J, leaving 12 bases unmatched. The sample originates from a study of PD-L1 blockade in urothelial cancer. General study points: Stronger expansion of tumor-associated clones in blood at 3 weeks distinguished durable-benefit patients.

A spike-in of synthetic TCR analog templates was added to each PCR. Only in-frame clones appear in the TCRdb table, and some are missing; sequencing was by immunoSEQ multiplex PCR. In the table there are about 110,000 clones, 75% to 95% of which are singletons. Time point noted: peripheral blood 6 weeks after treatment start. Peripheral blood mononuclear cells were collected from every patient before and during treatment, yielding between 1 and 8 samples per patient. This receptor was taken from a man in his sixties with urothelial cancer. Sequences were derived from PBMCs, sampled around atezolizumab (anti-PD-L1) treatment. The chain employs TRBV7-3 and TRBJ2-3; 12 bases are a match to TRBD2. CDR3 nucleotides: TGTGCCAGCAGCCCAAAGGGTCTAGCGGGGGGGCAGACAGATACGCAGTATTTT. Translation: CASSPKGLAGGQTDTQYF.